A selection of T cell receptor beta chains follows, all from one sample in a study of T cells in tuberculosis. Clones were sequenced by immunoSEQ multiplex PCR, and TCRdb holds only the in-frame ones, with some missing. Of 35,000 to 40,000 clones listed, 85% to 95% are singletons. Sequenced: PBMCs. The source of these receptors is a donor aged 10-29 years with latent tuberculosis or without tuberculosis infection. Some clones in this sample may be carry-over from other donors' samples. CDR3s include the opening cysteine and the closing phenylalanine or tryptophan. The order of the fields is J gene, D gene, V gene, clone size, CDR3 DNA, CDR3 protein. A D gene is named only where the DNA matches it firmly. For some rows the clone size is stated as once, few or many, or as a class when expanded; others skip it.

TRBJ1-2 . TRBV27 . TGTGCCAGCAGTCTTTCGGACTCTAGTGGCTACACCTTC CASSLSDSSGYTF
TRBJ1-1 . TRBV7-9 . TGTGCCAGCAGTTTAGGTCGGAACACTGAAGCTTTCTTT CASSLGRNTEAFF
TRBJ1-2 . TRBV9 . TGTGCCAGCAGCGTCGCAGGGGAAAATGGCTACACCTTC CASSVAGENGYTF
TRBJ1-1 TRBD1 TRBV19 . TGTGCCAGTAGTAGGGACAGGGGAACTGAAGCTTTCTTT CASSRDRGTEAFF
TRBJ2-7 . TRBV27 . TGTGCCAGCAGTTTATTAGTGAATTACGAGCAGTACTTC CASSLLVNYEQYF
TRBJ2-6 TRBD1 TRBV19 . TGTGCCAGTAGTGGTGACAGGGCCCGGACTGGGGCCAACGTCCTGACTTTC CASSGDRARTGANVLTF
TRBJ2-3 TRBD2 TRBV7-2 . TGTGCCAGCAGCCGAGGCCCTAGCGGGGCATCCACAGATACGCAGTATTTT CASSRGPSGASTDTQYF
TRBJ2-7 TRBD1 TRBV18 . TGTGCCAGCTCACCGGGGCAGGGGGCGACCTACGAGCAGTACTTC CASSPGQGATYEQYF
TRBJ2-7 . TRBV6-4 . TGTGCCAGCAGTGCTCCGACTAGTAACTACGAGCAGTACTTC CASSAPTSNYEQYF
TRBJ2-7 . TRBV19 . TGTGCCAGTAGTATTACAGGGTCCTCCTACGAGCAGTACTTC CASSITGSSYEQYF
TRBJ2-1 TRBD2 TRBV5-1 . TGCGCCAGCAGCCCTGAGTGGCGGGGGGCCTACAATGAGCAGTTCTTC CASSPEWRGAYNEQFF
TRBJ1-5 . TRBV7-9 once TGTGCCAGCAGCGATTCGAGACAGCCCCAGCATTTT CASSDSRQPQHF
TRBJ1-1 . TRBV5-1 . TGCGCCAGCAGCTTGGTCTCTACTGGTGGGAACACTGAAGCTTTCTTT CASSLVSTGGNTEAFF
TRBJ2-7 . TRBV5-4 . TGTGCCAGCAGCCCCCCCGGCGGCGAGCAGTACTTC CASSPPGGEQYF
TRBJ1-1 . TRBV25-1 . TGTGCCAGCAGTGAGACAGCCACGCTCAACTTT CASSETATLNF
TRBJ2-7 TRBD1 TRBV2 once TGTGCCAGCACGGGACAGGAGGTATCCGAGCAGTACTTC CASTGQEVSEQYF
TRBJ1-5 . TRBV6-5 . TGTGCCAGCAGTTACTCGACTGGGCAGCCCCAGCATTTT CASSYSTGQPQHF
TRBJ1-1 . TRBV5-6 . TGTGCCAGCAGCCTGTCAGGGACTGAAGCTTTCTTT CASSLSGTEAFF
TRBJ1-1 . TRBV11-2 . TGTGCCAGCAGCTTAGCGGCGGGGTGGAACACTGAAGCTTTCTTT CASSLAAGWNTEAFF
TRBJ1-2 TRBD1 TRBV10-3 . TGTGCCATCAGTGAGTCTAAAGAACCGGGACAGCGTGGCTACACCTTC CAISESKEPGQRGYTF
TRBJ1-1 . TRBV7-3 . TGTGCCAGCAGCTCTCAGGGTCGCGGCACTGAAGCTTTCTTT CASSSQGRGTEAFF
TRBJ1-1 TRBD1 TRBV10-3 . TGTGCCATCAGGGGGGACAGGGCCAGGAAGATAGAAGCTTTCTTT CAIRGDRARKIEAFF
TRBJ2-2 TRBD1 TRBV9 . TGTGCCAGCAGCGACCAGGGGGTCACCGGGGAGCTGTTTTTT CASSDQGVTGELFF
TRBJ1-2 . TRBV6-1 . TGTGCCAGCAGTGAAGGCCGACTAGGATTTGGCTACACCTTC CASSEGRLGFGYTF
TRBJ2-7 TRBD2 TRBV11-2 . TGTGCCAGCAGCCCCATAACTAGCGGGGGCTCCTACGAGCAGTACTTC CASSPITSGGSYEQYF
TRBJ1-6 . TRBV7-9 . TGTGCCAGCAGCTTGACAGGCTACCTCGATTCACCCCTCCACTTT CASSLTGYLDSPLHF
TRBJ2-1 . TRBV25-1 few TGTGCCAGCAGTGGTGGGGGGGCGAATGAGCAGTTCTTC CASSGGGANEQFF
TRBJ1-2 TRBD1 TRBV4-3 . TGCGCCAGCAGCCAAGTCACAGGGGGGGGCTATGGCTACACCTTC CASSQVTGGGYGYTF
TRBJ1-3 TRBD1 TRBV19 . TGTGCCAGTAGTATAAGGGGACAGCTCTCTGGAAACACCATATATTTT CASSIRGQLSGNTIYF
TRBJ2-3 . TRBV7-2 . TGTGCCAGCAGCTCAAGGGGGGGTTCCACAGATACGCAGTATTTT CASSSRGGSTDTQYF
TRBJ1-5 . TRBV30 . TGTGCCTGGTCCGGGTCCCCCGGGAGTCAGCCCCAGCATTTT CAWSGSPGSQPQHF
TRBJ1-2 TRBD1 TRBV11-2 . TGTGCCAGCAGCTTAGCCATAGTTCGACAGGGGAACTATGGCTACACCTTC CASSLAIVRQGNYGYTF
TRBJ1-3 . TRBV5-1 . TGCGCCAGCAGCAAGGAAGGACAGACGAGCTCTGGAAACACCATATATTTT CASSKEGQTSSGNTIYF
TRBJ2-1 TRBD2 TRBV19 . TGTGCCAGTAGTTCAAGCGGGGGGGCTGGTAATGAGCAGTTCTTC CASSSSGGAGNEQFF
TRBJ2-6 . TRBV5-1 . TGCGCCACAAAACCCACAGAGACTGGGGCCAACGTCCTGACTTTC CATKPTETGANVLTF
TRBJ1-2 TRBD1 TRBV9 . TGTGCCAGCAGCGTAGCCCGGGACAGCGATACCTATGGCTACACCTTC CASSVARDSDTYGYTF
TRBJ1-5 . TRBV19 once TGTGCCAGTAGTATTGCGGGGGCGGGCAATCAGCCCCAGCATTTT CASSIAGAGNQPQHF
TRBJ2-5 . TRBV9 . TGTGCCAGCAGCCCCTGGTCGGTAGAGACCCAGTACTTC CASSPWSVETQYF
TRBJ2-1 . TRBV5-1 . TGCGCCAGCAGCTTTGGGCACAATGAGCAGTTCTTC CASSFGHNEQFF
TRBJ2-1 TRBD2 TRBV5-1 . TGCGCCAGCAGCTTGGGAGGACCTAGGGACTACCTCAATGAGCAGTTCTTC CASSLGGPRDYLNEQFF
TRBJ2-1 TRBD2 TRBV11-1 few TGTGCCAGCAGCCCCAAAGCGGGGGGGCTCGGCAATGAGCAGTTCTTC CASSPKAGGLGNEQFF
TRBJ2-1 TRBD2 TRBV10-3 . TGTGCCATCACTCCTAGCGGGGGGGCTTACAATGAGCAGTTCTTC CAITPSGGAYNEQFF
TRBJ1-6 . TRBV5-1 . TGCGCCAGCAGCTTGGGTCAGGGGAACTATAATTCACCCCTCCACTTT CASSLGQGNYNSPLHF
TRBJ1-3 . TRBV7-9 once TGTGCCAGCAGCTTCTTTTCTGGAAACACCATATATTTT CASSFFSGNTIYF
TRBJ2-6 . TRBV5-1 . TGCGCCAGCAGCTGGAAACGAGACTCGACGGGGGCCAACGTCCTGACTTTC CASSWKRDSTGANVLTF
TRBJ2-5 TRBD1 TRBV30 . TGTGCCTGGAGCTTTACAGGGGGCGAAGAGACCCAGTACTTC CAWSFTGGEETQYF
TRBJ1-2 . TRBV6-6 . TGTGCCAGCAGTTACGAGGGCTCGGATGGCTACACCTTC CASSYEGSDGYTF
TRBJ2-7 . TRBV5-1 . TGCGCCAGCAGCGCCCCTGAGGGCGGGGTAACCTACGAGCAGTACTTC CASSAPEGGVTYEQYF
TRBJ2-1 TRBD2 TRBV7-8 . TGTGCCAGCAGCTTAGCGTTTTGGCGGGGGGGCCATCTGAATGAGCAGTTCTTC CASSLAFWRGGHLNEQFF
TRBJ2-7 . TRBV7-2 few TGTGCCAGCAGCTTGCGCTACGAGCAGTACTTC CASSLRYEQYF
TRBJ2-2 . TRBV4-1 . TGCGCCAGCAGCCTCGGGTCGGGCACCGGGGAGCTGTTTTTT CASSLGSGTGELFF
TRBJ1-2 . TRBV9 . TGTGCCAGCAGCGTCGACTCGAACTATGGCTACACCTTC CASSVDSNYGYTF
TRBJ1-3 . TRBV30 . TGTGCCTGGAGTGTACGGTATAGCAGTTCTGGAAACACCATATATTTT CAWSVRYSSSGNTIYF